The clone carrying this T cell receptor beta chain was observed many times. Its specificity is unknown. The V and J ends lost 8 bases and 0 bases respectively, with 10 bases between them. Germline lookup yields CDR1 MNHNS and CDR2 SASEGT. The CDR3 covers 13 residues. These data are taken from a study of metastatic and nonmetastatic thyroid tumors. Via MiXCR, TCRdb re-called the PCR reads. Of about 33,000 clones listed, about 17% are singletons. Whole-study results and caveats: Reportedly, malignant thyroid tumors had significantly higher TCR beta diversity than benign nodules, in blood and tumor.

Among the patients, none had received any treatment before thyroid surgery. The sequencing input was blood. This receptor was identified in a female donor with papillary thyroid cancer or a benign thyroid nodule (not recorded which). Some clones in this sample may be carry-over from other donors' samples. The chain joins TRBV6-1 to TRBJ1-2; D unresolved. The CDR3 sequence: CASSPESNYGYTF. The CDR3 DNA is TGTGCCAGCTCTCCTGAGTCTAACTATGGCTACACCTTC.